This T cell receptor (beta chain) originates from a study of human T cells and chemical hapten exposure. The total RNA was obtained from whole blood that was not fractionated. Attachment of unique molecular identifiers to individual cDNA molecules was performed in the library. Each CDR3 protein gets one entry after TCRdb re-called the 5' RACE reads with MiXCR. This repertoire shows over 70,000 distinct CDR3 sequences, less than 20% found once; its top ten account for 6.5% to 7%. V lost 1 base to trimming and J lost 2 bases, with 17 bases between them. Germline V CDR1 and CDR2: SGHDN, FVKESK. There are 17 residues in the CDR3. Only a few counts were recorded for this clonotype.

The TCR originated in a female donor in good health. The chain joins TRBV14 to TRBJ1-1; D is unresolved. Here the CDR3 DNA reads TGTGCCAGCAGCCAAGTAGGGCGACCATCACTAAACACTGAAGCTTTCTTT. Encoded protein: CASSQVGRPSLNTEAFF.